The 21 T cell receptor beta chains below all came from one sample that was sequenced in a study of cytomegalovirus exposure and HLA in healthy donors. Both 60 Vbeta primers and 13 Jbeta primers went into the PCR. Sequenced by immunoSEQ multiplex PCR; TCRdb stores in-frame clones only, minus some. Altogether 200,000 to 250,000 clones are present, about 74% being singletons, with the ten largest covering around 16%. The sample consisted of PBMCs. The receptors were sampled from a man aged 35-49 years in good health and CMV-seronegative.

To note about this clone: The same CDR3 can be traced to other DNA sequences in this sample. The chain joins TRBV29-1 to TRBJ1-2; D is perhaps TRBD1 (5 bases). Germline values: CDR1 SQVTM, CDR2 ANQGSEA. The CDR3 spans 11 residues. V shed 4 bases and J shed 6 bases, with 9 bases lying between them. This CDR3 reads CSVGQGNGYTF. CDR3 bases: TGCAGCGTTGGGCAGGGTAATGGCTACACCTTC.

The rearrangement uses TRBV9 and TRBJ2-2; a possible D gene is TRBD2 (7 bases). There are 18 residues in the CDR3. The V end lost 1 base, the J end lost 5 bases, and 21 bases lay between the germline ends. Germline CDR1 and CDR2: SGDLS and YYNGEE. The CDR3 sequence is CASSVTGGGALGTGELFF. CDR3 coding DNA: TGTGCCAGCAGCGTAACCGGTGGGGGGGCCTTGGGAACCGGGGAGCTGTTTTTT.

This clone was picked up a small number of times. The V and J genes are TRBV27 and TRBJ2-7; D possibly corresponds to TRBD2 (5 bases). The V end was cut by 0 bases, the J end by 2 bases, with 11 bases between. This CDR3 spans 15 amino acids. Per germline, CDR1 MNHEY and CDR2 SMNVEV (reference sequence). CDR3 nucleotide sequence: TGTGCCAGCAGTTTATCAGGGAGAATTACCTACGAGCAGTACTTC. This translates into CASSLSGRITYEQYF.

The CDR3 nucleotides are TGTGCCAGCAGCAAAGTAGTACGGAGGGCAACTAATGAAAAACTGTTTTTT. It is translated as CASSKVVRRATNEKLFF. The chain links TRBV21-1 to TRBJ1-4. TRBV21-1 is a known pseudogene. The CDR3 is 17 residues long.

This clone was picked up a small number of times. The CDR3 sequence: CASRTGVAVTEAFF. The CDR3 nucleotides read TGTGCCAGCAGGACAGGGGTTGCCGTCACTGAAGCTTTCTTT. The chain is built from TRBV27 and TRBJ1-1; the match to TRBD1 covers 8 bases. CDR3 length equals 14 residues. Trimming took 6 bases from V and 4 from J; bases not matched to a gene: 7. Per the germline V gene, CDR1 is MNHEY and CDR2 is SMNVEV (reference sequence).

The CDR3 protein is CASKGGGGETQYF. The CDR3 region has the DNA TGTGCCAGCAAAGGCGGGGGAGGAGAGACCCAGTACTTC. This rearrangement joins TRBV2 to TRBJ2-5; 7 bases align to TRBD2. CDR1 and CDR2 (germline): SNHLY, FYNNEI. CDR3 length: 13 residues. V lost 7 bases to trimming and J lost 4 bases; unmatched junction nucleotides: 6. Based on the CDR3 plus reference TRBV2 and TRBJ2-5, the full variable domain is EPEVTQTPSHQVTQMGQEVILRCVPISNHLYFYWYRQILGQKVEFLVSFYNNEISEKSEIFDDQFSVERPDGSNFTLKIRSTKLEDSAMYFCASKGGGGETQYFGPGTRLLVL.

The chain uses TRBV7-3 and TRBJ2-1; 10 nucleotides agree with TRBD2. Per germline, CDR1 SGHTA and CDR2 FQGTGA. This CDR3 spans 15 amino acids. Trimming at V came to 5 bases and at J to 7 bases, leaving 8 bases not matched to a gene. CDR3 nucleotide sequence: TGTGCCAGCAGCCCAGCGGGGGGGCAGGGGAATGAGCAGTTCTTC. Its protein is CASSPAGGQGNEQFF.

J is TRBJ1-2 and V is TRBV20-1; possible D gene TRBD1, 5 bases. The CDR3 consists of 11 residues. Germline V lookup: CDR1 DFQATT, CDR2 SNEGSKA (reference sequence). V gave up 5 bases and J gave up 8 bases, with 12 bases separating them. The CDR3 here is CSAPGSRGYTF. In nucleotides, the CDR3 is TGCAGTGCTCCAGGGTCGAGAGGCTACACCTTC.

The V call is TRBV5-1, the J call TRBJ1-3; TRBD1 matches 8 bases. V lost 0 bases, J lost 2 bases, and 1 base stayed unmatched. The CDR3 spans 15 residues. Germline loops: CDR1 SGHRS, CDR2 YFSETQ. This CDR3 reads CASSLGQGTGNTIYF. The CDR3 bases are TGCGCCAGCAGCTTGGGACAGGGGACTGGAAACACCATATATTTT.

The chain couples TRBV11-2 to TRBJ2-5; 8 bases agree with TRBD2. V lost 4 bases to trimming and J lost 0 bases; unmatched junction nucleotides: 10. The CDR3 sequence is 17 residues long. Germline CDR1 SGHAT, CDR2 FQNNGV. CDR3 sequence reads: CASSSLGLAAYQETQYF. The CDR3 region has the DNA TGTGCCAGCAGCTCACTAGGACTAGCTGCCTACCAAGAGACCCAGTACTTC.

The table lists this clone with a few counts. The genes are TRBV5-5 and TRBJ1-5, with 8 bases matching TRBD1. The CDR3 runs to 17 residues. In germline, CDR1 is SGHKS, CDR2 YYEKEE (reference sequence). The V and J ends lost 4 bases and 4 bases, in that order; junction bases with no gene match: 13. The CDR3 region is CASSPQGARSGNQPQHF. CDR3 nucleotides: TGTGCCAGCAGCCCGCAGGGGGCGCGGAGTGGGAATCAGCCCCAGCATTTT.

The chain couples TRBV7-9 to TRBJ1-1; possibly TRBD1 for D (5 bases). V was pared by 5 bases and J by 1 base, with 11 bases between. The CDR3 runs 14 residues. Germline V gene data show CDR1 as SEHNR and CDR2 as FQNEAQ (reference sequence). CDR3 in DNA: TGTGCCAGCAGCCGCTCGGGGGGGAACACTGAAGCTTTCTTT. This sequence encodes CASSRSGGNTEAFF.

CDR3 region: CASSRGGSNQPQHF. DNA of the CDR3: TGTGCCAGCAGCCGAGGAGGGAGCAATCAGCCCCAGCATTTT. The rearrangement joins TRBV28 to TRBJ1-5; D not certain. Trimming removed 6 bases at V and 1 base at J, with 10 bases between. The CDR3 runs 14 residues. CDR1 and CDR2 from the germline V gene are MDHEN and SYDVKM.

The V and J genes are TRBV11-1 and TRBJ2-7, with a possible D match to TRBD1 (5 bases). V was trimmed by 0 bases and J by 2 bases, leaving 8 bases between them. CDR3 length: 14 amino acids. CDR1 is SGHAT and CDR2 is FQDESV in the germline V gene (reference sequence). The CDR3 DNA reads TGTGCCAGCAGCTTAGCCGGACACCCCTACGAGCAGTACTTC. Residues: CASSLAGHPYEQYF.

V usage is TRBV6-1 and J usage is TRBJ2-3, with 9 nucleotides matching TRBD1. Looked up from germline, CDR1 is MNHNS and CDR2 is SASEGT. This CDR3 region has 14 residues. J lost 2 bases, V lost 6 bases, and 3 bases had no gene match. In DNA, the CDR3 is TGTGCCAGCAGGGACAGGGGCTCCACAGATACGCAGTATTTT. This translates into CASRDRGSTDTQYF.

The V and J genes are TRBV5-1 and TRBJ2-3; D is possibly TRBD2 (5 bases). CDR3 length equals 14 residues. V lost 3 bases to trimming and J lost 5 bases, with 13 bases between them. CDR1 is SGHRS, CDR2 YFSETQ, per germline. CDR3 DNA: TGCGCCAGCAGCTCGAGAGGGCCGGGAGATACGCAGTATTTT. Residues: CASSSRGPGDTQYF.

The V gene is TRBV2, the J gene TRBJ2-7; 8 bases align to TRBD1. The germline gives CDR1 SNHLY, CDR2 FYNNEI. After removal of 5 bases from V and 4 bases from J, the junction contained 10 bases not matched to a gene. This CDR3 has 15 residues. CDR3 bases: TGTGCCAGCAGTCCGGAAGGACAGGGTCCATACGAGCAGTACTTC. It is translated as CASSPEGQGPYEQYF. The whole variable domain, remainder taken from reference TRBV2 and TRBJ2-7, is EPEVTQTPSHQVTQMGQEVILRCVPISNHLYFYWYRQILGQKVEFLVSFYNNEISEKSEIFDDQFSVERPDGSNFTLKIRSTKLEDSAMYFCASSPEGQGPYEQYFGPGTRLTVT.

The chain recombines TRBV10-3 with TRBJ2-1; TRBD1 matches 10 bases. The CDR3 loop spans 16 amino acids. The germline V gene has CDR1 ENHRY and CDR2 SYGVKD. V dropped 5 bases and J dropped 4; count of bases not matched to a gene: 8. The CDR3 DNA is TGTGCCATCAGTACCTCGGACAGGGGGTTGTACAATGAGCAGTTCTTC. It specifies CAISTSDRGLYNEQFF.

This clone appeared once. The chain joins TRBV29-1 to TRBJ1-1; 9 nucleotides match TRBD1. Germline V lookup: CDR1 SQVTM, CDR2 ANQGSEA. V was clipped by 7 bases and J by 5 bases; unmatched bases: 5. The CDR3 is made up of 12 amino acids. The CDR3 coding sequence is TGCAGCGCGGGGACAGGGCGGACTGAAGCTTTCTTT. This codes for CSAGTGRTEAFF.

The chain combines TRBV5-1 with TRBJ2-1; D is undetermined. CDR1 is SGHRS, CDR2 YFSETQ, per germline. The CDR3 is made up of 14 amino acids. Trimming took off 0 bases at V and 9 bases at J, with 13 bases between the two ends. CDR3 residues: CASSLVEDFGEQFF. The CDR3 nucleotides read TGCGCCAGCAGCTTGGTAGAGGATTTTGGTGAGCAGTTCTTC.

Details on this clone: Other nucleotide sequences in the sample specify the same CDR3. The V call is TRBV5-1, the J call TRBJ2-1, with 11 bases lining up with TRBD2. V was clipped by 2 bases and J by 4 bases; unmatched bases: 2. Germline V CDR1 and CDR2: SGHRS, YFSETQ. The CDR3 consists of 15 residues. CDR3 protein: CASSLGTSGYNEQFF. CDR3 nucleotides: TGCGCCAGCAGCTTAGGGACTAGCGGATACAATGAGCAGTTCTTC.